This T cell receptor beta chain was documented in a study of shared clonotypes between healthy human individuals. Germline-derived CDR1 and CDR2 are SGHRS and YFSETQ. This CDR3 is 15 amino acids long. J was trimmed by 6 bases and V by 3 bases; bases with no gene match: 9. The method was immunoSEQ multiplex PCR; TCRdb's version includes in-frame clones alone and lacks a portion of them. The sample lists roughly 2.2 million clones; 85% to 95% were seen once. The receptor's source is a man aged 18 to 30 in good health. Some clones in this sample may be carry-over from other donors' samples. The chain employs TRBV5-1 and TRBJ2-7; 10 nucleotides align to TRBD2. Sequencing was carried out using naive CD4+ T cells from PBMCs. Subset reported: CD45RA+ positively selected. The CDR3 DNA follows: TGCGCCAGCAGCTCCTCTAGCGGGAGTTTTTCCGAGCAGTACTTC. Its translation is CASSSSSGSFSEQYF.